This is a list of T cell receptor beta chains from one sample in a study of shared clonotypes between healthy human individuals. Generated by immunoSEQ multiplex PCR, the TCRdb table keeps only in-frame clones and is missing some. This sample has about 2.4 million clones, with just over 90% found just once. Sequencing was done on a sample of naive CD4+ T cells sorted from blood. These receptors all come from a man aged 18-30 years in good health. Both conserved end residues are trimmed from each CDR3.

cdr3_aa j_call v_call cdr3_length
ASNQGYRFMNTEAF TRBJ1-1 TRBV11-2 14
ASRFIRVQNEKLF TRBJ1-4 TRBV12-2 13
ASSYRGVLSSYEQY TRBJ2-7 TRBV11-2 14
ASSLDGYTDTQY TRBJ2-3 TRBV7-2 12
ASSHGQGFSTDTQY TRBJ2-3 TRBV14 14
ASSIMLAGGQEQF TRBJ2-1 TRBV19 13
SVKTWAGPANTIY TRBJ1-3 TRBV29-1 13
ASSLLEGGAQY TRBJ2-7 TRBV14 11
ASSVGSSGRADTQY TRBJ2-3 TRBV9 14
ASSPATVPYGYT TRBJ1-2 TRBV5-1 12
ASSPKFSVFGEQY TRBJ2-7 TRBV18 13
ASSSGLGSSEQF TRBJ2-1 TRBV7-2 12
ASSAPGQGPSEQY TRBJ2-7 TRBV7-9 13
ASGTGTGITDTQY TRBJ2-3 TRBV12-5 13
ASSYLSGAGANVLT TRBJ2-6 TRBV6-5 14
AWSLWENTGELF TRBJ2-2 TRBV30 12
AISHHRDGQETQY TRBJ2-5 TRBV10-3 13
ASREQGLDQPQH TRBJ1-5 TRBV6-5 12
ASSLGGQGVNYGYT TRBJ1-2 TRBV7-2 14
ASKGSGNSNSPLH TRBJ1-6 TRBV6-5 13
ASSPWASRSTDTQY TRBJ2-3 TRBV5-1 14
ASSLTSGGGNEQF TRBJ2-1 TRBV5-1 13
ASRTSRQGKNTEAF TRBJ1-1 TRBV19 14
ASSLFIRIPYYGYT TRBJ1-2 TRBV28 14
AGASGRASGETQY TRBJ2-5 TRBV7-6 13
ASSPPGLQETQY TRBJ2-5 TRBV18 12
ASSQVGGGTDTQY TRBJ2-3 TRBV4-2 13
ASSKTGTYGYT TRBJ1-2 TRBV9 11
ASSHSRGAQETQY TRBJ2-5 TRBV6-1 13